The 21 T cell receptor beta chains given below trace back to one sample, sequenced in a study of blood T cell repertoires in COVID-19. The data were produced by immunoSEQ multiplex PCR, yet TCRdb's version contains in-frame clones alone and is incomplete. The table records 180,000 or so clones, 65% to 90% of them present only once. The sample taken for sequencing was peripheral blood. The receptor set was obtained from a man aged 60 to 75 with acute or convalescent COVID-19.

V is TRBV11-2 and J is TRBJ2-1; the match to TRBD1 covers 10 bases. The germline gives CDR1 SGHAT, CDR2 FQNNGV. This CDR3 has 14 amino acids. Trimming removed 5 bases from V and 6 bases from J; junction bases left unmatched: 4. CDR3 sequence: CASSLRTGGNEQFF. In nucleotides, the CDR3 is TGTGCCAGCAGCCTAAGGACAGGGGGCAATGAGCAGTTCTTC.

The chain employs TRBV28 and TRBJ2-1; TRBD2 agrees at 10 bases. The CDR3 is made up of 18 amino acids. The V segment lost 6 bases and the J segment 0 bases; nucleotides outside the gene matches: 11. Germline V CDR1 and CDR2: MDHEN, SYDVKM. CDR3 in amino acids: CASRRTGASGSSYNEQFF. The CDR3 region has the DNA TGTGCCAGCAGGCGGACCGGGGCTAGCGGGAGCTCCTACAATGAGCAGTTCTTC.

This rearrangement joins TRBV9 to TRBJ2-5; D is possibly TRBD2 (6 bases). With 4 bases removed from V and 1 base from J, the gap between germline ends came to 11 bases. The CDR3 runs 14 residues. CDR1 and CDR2 (germline): SGDLS, YYNGEE. CDR3 nucleotide sequence: TGTGCCAGCAGCTTGTTGGGGGGCCAAGAGACCCAGTACTTC. It yields the protein CASSLLGGQETQYF.

Only one count was recorded for this clone. The chain joins TRBV6-5 to TRBJ1-2, with D uncertain. V was pared by 6 bases and J by 5 bases, with 13 bases between. The CDR3 sequence is 13 residues long. CDR1 and CDR2 from the germline V gene are MNHEY and SVGAGI. The CDR3 region has the DNA TGTGCCAGCAGCACCCTTGACTTATATGGCTACACCTTC. This encodes CASSTLDLYGYTF.

This chain connects TRBV3-1 (or the pseudogene TRBV3-2) to TRBJ2-7; no clear D gene. V lost 1 base and J lost 6, with 4 bases in between. This CDR3 region has 11 residues. Germline V gene sequence: CDR1 LGHDT, CDR2 YNNKEL (reference sequence). This CDR3 is CASSQVREQYF. The DNA of the CDR3 is TGTGCCAGCAGCCAAGTGCGCGAGCAGTACTTC.

The chain joins TRBV7-9 to TRBJ1-4; 9 nucleotides agree with TRBD1. The CDR3 spans 15 residues. The V segment lost 7 bases and the J segment 4 bases; nucleotides outside the gene matches: 7. CDR1 and CDR2 from the germline V gene are SEHNR and FQNEAQ (reference sequence). The CDR3 DNA sequence: TGTGCCAGCAATAAACAGGGGGCTGGTAATGAAAAACTGTTTTTT. Its translation: CASNKQGAGNEKLFF.

This chain connects TRBV5-4 to TRBJ1-3; 12 positions match TRBD1. V gave up 5 bases and J gave up 3 bases; unmatched junction bases: 9. Germline CDR1 reads SGHNT; CDR2 reads YYREEE (reference sequence). The CDR3 runs to 17 residues. Here the CDR3 reads CASRSGTGGANGNTIYF. CDR3 nucleotides: TGTGCCAGCAGATCCGGGACAGGGGGCGCAAATGGAAACACCATATATTTT.

This clone was detected once. The rearrangement links TRBV9 to TRBJ2-3; TRBD2 agrees at 8 bases. With V trimmed by 2 bases and J by 2 bases, 4 bases remained unmatched. The CDR3 spans 15 residues. Germline CDR1 SGDLS, CDR2 YYNGEE. This CDR3 reads CASSVSGSPTDTQYF. The CDR3 DNA reads as TGTGCCAGCAGCGTCAGCGGGAGCCCCACAGATACGCAGTATTTT.

The chain uses TRBV27 and TRBJ2-1; maybe TRBD2 (5 bases). Germline V lookup: CDR1 MNHEY, CDR2 SMNVEV (reference sequence). V lost 5 bases and J lost 2, with 16 bases in between. The CDR3 contains 16 residues. The CDR3 reads CASSLLRTFTYNEQFF. The CDR3 DNA is TGTGCCAGCAGTCTCCTTCGGACTTTCACCTACAATGAGCAGTTCTTC.

The V and J genes are TRBV2 and TRBJ1-1; TRBD1 matches 7 bases. The CDR3 sequence is 13 residues long. The junction had 8 bases not matched to a gene; V was cut back by 7 bases and J by 6 bases. Germline V gene lookup returns CDR1 SNHLY and CDR2 FYNNEI. This CDR3 reads CASNQGGYAEAFF. CDR3 DNA: TGTGCCAGCAATCAGGGGGGCTACGCTGAAGCTTTCTTT.

This chain connects TRBV27 to TRBJ2-7; D is ambiguous. With 0 bases removed from V and 0 bases from J, the gap between germline ends came to 6 bases. Germline CDR1 reads MNHEY; CDR2 reads SMNVEV (reference sequence). The CDR3 totals 14 residues. This chain's CDR3 is CASSLSLLSYEQYF. The CDR3 DNA is TGTGCCAGCAGTTTATCCCTCCTCTCCTACGAGCAGTACTTC.

J is TRBJ2-7 and V is TRBV7-8, with 12 bases fitting TRBD2. The CDR3 sequence is 15 residues long. The trim removed 4 bases at V and 6 bases at J, leaving 7 bases unmatched. Germline assignment: CDR1 SGHVS and CDR2 FQNEAQ. As DNA, the CDR3 is TGTGCCAGCAGCTCCCGACTAGCGGGAGTCTTCGAGCAGTACTTC. Amino acid sequence: CASSSRLAGVFEQYF.

V usage is TRBV6-4 and J usage is TRBJ2-2, with 10 bases that match TRBD1. The junction had 7 bases not matched to a gene; V was cut back by 3 bases and J by 6 bases. Germline values: CDR1 MRHNA, CDR2 SNTAGT. This CDR3 is 16 amino acids long. In DNA form, the CDR3 reads TGTGCCAGCAGTGATCATCCGGGACAGGGGTCCGGGGAGCTGTTTTTT. This gives the protein CASSDHPGQGSGELFF.

V and J are TRBV5-1 and TRBJ1-2; 7 bases match TRBD1. Germline lookup yields CDR1 SGHRS and CDR2 YFSETQ. The CDR3 covers 13 residues. The J segment lost 4 bases and the V segment lost 2 bases, leaving 2 bases of the junction unmatched. The DNA for the CDR3 is TGCGCCAGCAGCTTATCAGGGGGCTATGGCTACACCTTC. It yields the protein CASSLSGGYGYTF.

This chain joins TRBV24-1 and TRBJ1-2; 8 bases agree with TRBD1. V lost 3 bases and J lost 3; bases outside the gene matches: 5. The CDR3 has 15 amino acids. The germline V gene encodes CDR1 KGHDR and CDR2 SFDVKD. CDR3 nucleotide sequence: TGTGCCACCAGTGATCAGACAGGGGCGGACTATGGCTACACCTTC. It yields the protein CATSDQTGADYGYTF.

The chain has TRBV18 and TRBJ2-1, with D tentatively TRBD2 (5 bases). This CDR3 has 15 residues. Germline lookup yields CDR1 KGHSH and CDR2 LQKENI. Trimming cost V 0 bases and J 4 bases, with 10 bases left between them. CDR3 protein: CASSPPRRTYNEQFF. CDR3 nucleotide sequence: TGTGCCAGCTCACCACCGAGACGGACTTACAATGAGCAGTTCTTC.

This clone was detected a few times. The chain employs TRBV3-1 (or the pseudogene TRBV3-2) and TRBJ2-1, with 7 bases that match TRBD2. The germline gives CDR1 LGHDT, CDR2 YNNKEL (reference sequence). With 1 base clipped from V and 7 bases from J, the junction kept 4 bases outside the gene matches. This CDR3 contains 14 residues. The CDR3, as DNA: TGTGCCAGCAGCCAAGTACTAGCGAGGAATGAGCAGTTCTTC. Protein: CASSQVLARNEQFF.

The gene calls are TRBV2 and TRBJ2-6; D is unclear. CDR3 length: 15 amino acids. Germline CDR1 SNHLY, CDR2 FYNNEI. Trimming took off 2 bases at V and 0 bases at J, with 5 bases between the two ends. In DNA, the CDR3 is TGTGCCAGCAGTGAATTGAGCTCTGGGGCCAACGTCCTGACTTTC. This translates into CASSELSSGANVLTF.

The chain recombines TRBV6-1 with TRBJ1-6; 7 positions agree with TRBD1. From germline, CDR1 is MNHNS and CDR2 SASEGT. The CDR3 is made up of 12 amino acids. The V segment lost 3 bases and the J segment 18 bases; nucleotides outside the gene matches: 8. The chain's CDR3 is CASSEPDRSHHF. CDR3 bases: TGTGCCAGCAGTGAGCCGGACAGGTCCCACCACTTT.

The J gene is TRBJ1-4, the V gene TRBV6-5; 11 nucleotides line up with TRBD1. The V gene end was trimmed by 11 bases and the J gene end by 1 base; junction bases not matched to a gene: 6. The CDR3 spans 15 residues. Per germline, CDR1 MNHEY and CDR2 SVGAGI. CDR3 DNA sequence: TGTGCCGTTCCCGGGACAGGGGGAACTAATGAAAAACTGTTTTTT. Translated: CAVPGTGGTNEKLFF.

V gene TRBV6-2 or TRBV6-3 combines with J gene TRBJ1-1; D is uncertain. The CDR3 consists of 13 residues. Between the trimmed V and J ends, which lost 6 bases and 7 bases, there was a span of 15 bases. Germline CDR1 and CDR2: MNHEY and SVGEGT. This CDR3 is CASSRLVISEAFF. CDR3 nucleotides: TGTGCCAGCAGCCGCCTAGTGATCAGTGAAGCTTTCTTT.